This TCR beta chain was documented in a study of control samples from healthy donors and cancer patients. Only in-frame clones appear in the TCRdb table, and some are missing; sequencing was by immunoSEQ multiplex PCR. The sample has tens of thousands of clones, 85% to 95% seen once. The CDR3 length is 14 residues. With 4 bases removed from V and 1 base from J, the gap between germline ends came to 8 bases. The germline CDR1 and CDR2 sequences are WSHSY and SAAADI. This clone was recorded only once. This sequence originates from a man aged 25 to 40 in good health. The sequencing sample was made of blood. This chain links TRBV10-2 with TRBJ2-1; D unclear. CDR3 nucleotide sequence: TGCGCCAGCAGTGTAACCTGGTCCTACAATGAGCAGTTCTTC. It specifies CASSVTWSYNEQFF.